The sequence of this T cell receptor (beta chain) was determined in a study of cytomegalovirus exposure and HLA in healthy donors. CDR1 SGHDT and CDR2 YYEEEE come from the germline V gene. V lost 2 bases and J 1 base, leaving 10 bases between the germline ends. This CDR3 has 14 amino acids. Study-level findings and limits: Specificity of three CMV-associated chains for CMV antigens was verified in vitro. A later analysis linked a missense DCLRE1C variant to TCR beta V- and J-gene trimming. Overall, around 160 TCR beta chains were annotated as cytomegalovirus-associated. Because they were indistinguishable, some V segments, including TRBV6-2 and TRBV6-3, were excluded.

A remark on this clone: The antigen is not known. Other DNA sequences within the sample encode an identical CDR3.

This PCR relied on a set of 60 Vbeta primers and 13 Jbeta primers. Repertoires were generated with immunoSEQ multiplex PCR, while TCRdb's copy carries only in-frame clones and drops some. The sample's table shows roughly 120,000 clones. The sample consisted of PBMCs. The V and J genes are TRBV5-6 and TRBJ2-7; the D is unclear. The TCR sequence derives from a man aged 35 to 55 in good health and CMV-seronegative. CDR3 in amino acids: CASSLGRGSYEQYF. For the CDR3, the DNA is TGTGCCAGCAGCTTAGGCAGAGGTTCCTACGAGCAGTACTTC.